This TCR beta chain was found in a study of cytomegalovirus exposure and HLA in healthy donors. Researchers ran the PCR with 60 Vbeta and 13 Jbeta primers. Repertoires were generated with immunoSEQ multiplex PCR, while TCRdb's copy carries only in-frame clones and drops some. The profile covers about 230,000 clones, with around 89% appearing a single time and 1% taken by the ten largest. The germline V gene has CDR1 PRHDT and CDR2 FYEKMQ (reference sequence). The CDR3 loop spans 16 amino acids. With 6 bases clipped from V and 6 bases from J, the junction kept 9 bases outside the gene matches. The clonotype comes from a woman aged 18-29 years in good health and CMV-seronegative. V gene TRBV13 combines with J gene TRBJ2-3; 13 bases map to TRBD2. The sample taken for sequencing was PBMCs. Written as DNA, the CDR3 is TGTGCCAGCAGGAGGACTAGCGGGAGATCTTCGGATACGCAGTATTTT. Translation: CASRRTSGRSSDTQYF. Full variable domain (remainder filled in from reference TRBV13 and TRBJ2-3): AAGVIQSPRHLIKEKRETATLKCYPIPRHDTVYWYQQGPGQDPQFLISFYEKMQSDKGSIPDRFSAQQFSDYHSELNMSSLELGDSALYFCASRRTSGRSSDTQYFGPGTRLTVL.